This is a list of T cell receptor beta chains from one sample in a study of glioma-infiltrating T cells after dendritic cell vaccination. Repertoires were generated with immunoSEQ multiplex PCR, while TCRdb's copy carries only in-frame clones and drops some. The table records approximately 84,000 clones, 65% to 90% of them present only once. Specimen: blood, collected before dendritic cell vaccination. These receptors all come from a human donor with glioblastoma. Both conserved end residues are trimmed from each CDR3.

TRBV6-5	TRBJ2-5	ASRLKTSQETQY
TRBV15	TRBJ2-7	ATSGGSGLAIDEQY
TRBV5-1	TRBJ2-3	ASSLDAGGRADTQY
TRBV6-5	TRBJ2-7	ASSLSTGSYEQY
TRBV28	TRBJ1-1	ASSLAVNTEAF
TRBV4-3	TRBJ2-7	ASSQDNGGANEQY
TRBV29-1	TRBJ1-3	SVGGQYSGNTIY
TRBV5-1	TRBJ2-1	ASSGAGGGPYNEQF
TRBV29-1	TRBJ2-4	SVEGTSGVLAKNIQY
TRBV5-4	TRBJ2-2	ASSFARGGPGELF
TRBV7-2	TRBJ2-5	ASSRGLAGVIGETQY
TRBV7-2	TRBJ1-4	ASSLADRGYLSEKLF
TRBV15	TRBJ1-1	ATSRGRGEVTEAF
TRBV7-2	TRBJ1-1	ASSLAAGPNTEAF
TRBV27	TRBJ1-5	ASSYSKNQPQH
TRBV4-2	TRBJ1-3	ASSQGTGFAGNTIY
TRBV2	TRBJ1-3	ASCRESGNTIY
TRBV6-6	TRBJ1-5	ASTGTQNQPQH
TRBV5-6	TRBJ1-1	ASSLAGGGSTEAF
TRBV9	TRBJ2-2	ASSVATVRGGPTGELF
TRBV19	TRBJ1-5	ASSMTAGGNQPQH
TRBV29-1	TRBJ1-2	SVETGGRGYT
TRBV19	TRBJ2-7	ASSITPVSPYEQY
TRBV5-1	TRBJ2-7	ASSSGTGGFTAYYEQY
TRBV13	TRBJ2-1	ASSLGGLAGGHGSHEQF
TRBV5-4	TRBJ1-2	ASRTGGTYGYT
TRBV4-1	TRBJ2-1	ASSLIAGVNYNEQF
TRBV9	TRBJ2-3	ASSVALAIIV
TRBV28	TRBJ2-7	ASMTSSYEQY
TRBV18	TRBJ1-1	ASSPRLVRQRRTEAF
TRBV7-7	TRBJ2-1	ASSTDRGNEQF
TRBV5-1	TRBJ2-5	ASSPGGAFGSGETQY
TRBV27	TRBJ2-7	ASRPSPGTSGYEQY
TRBV27	TRBJ2-7	ASSLTSGGLFYEQY
TRBV27	TRBJ1-5	ASSLSPTGDQPQH
TRBV29-1	TRBJ2-7	SVNRQGLGGQY
TRBV19	TRBJ2-7	ASSRTSGSYEQY
TRBV13	TRBJ2-3	ASSRRGGLTDTQY
TRBV27	TRBJ1-1	ASSLTIQGTEAF
TRBV27	TRBJ2-7	ASSSKLAGGNLYEQY
TRBV6-6	TRBJ2-7	ASSYLAGADYEQY
TRBV2	TRBJ1-4	ASSEDPDRVYEKLF